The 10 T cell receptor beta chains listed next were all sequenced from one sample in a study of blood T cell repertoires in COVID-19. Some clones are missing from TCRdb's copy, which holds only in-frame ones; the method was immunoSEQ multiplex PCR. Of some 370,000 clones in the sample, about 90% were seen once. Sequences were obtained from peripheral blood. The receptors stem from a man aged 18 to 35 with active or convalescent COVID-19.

This chain's CDR3 is CASSQYSGNTIYF. The CDR3 DNA follows: TGTGCCAGCAGCCAATACTCTGGAAACACCATATATTTT. The rearrangement joins TRBV14 to TRBJ1-3, with D unclear. Germline V gene lookup returns CDR1 SGHDN and CDR2 FVKESK. The CDR3 runs 13 residues. The V end lost 2 bases, the J end lost 0 bases, and 2 bases lay between the germline ends.

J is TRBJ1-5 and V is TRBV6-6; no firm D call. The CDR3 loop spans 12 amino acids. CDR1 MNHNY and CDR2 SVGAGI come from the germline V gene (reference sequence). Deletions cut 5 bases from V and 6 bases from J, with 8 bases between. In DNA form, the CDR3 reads TGTGCCAGCAGTCCATGGAGTCAGCCCCAGCATTTT. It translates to CASSPWSQPQHF.

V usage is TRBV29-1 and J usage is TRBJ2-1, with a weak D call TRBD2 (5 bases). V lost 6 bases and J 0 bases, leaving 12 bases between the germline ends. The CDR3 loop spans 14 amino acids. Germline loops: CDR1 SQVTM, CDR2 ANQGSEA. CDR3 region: CSVEDRNSYNEQFF. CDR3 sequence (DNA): TGCAGCGTGGAGGACCGAAACTCCTACAATGAGCAGTTCTTC.

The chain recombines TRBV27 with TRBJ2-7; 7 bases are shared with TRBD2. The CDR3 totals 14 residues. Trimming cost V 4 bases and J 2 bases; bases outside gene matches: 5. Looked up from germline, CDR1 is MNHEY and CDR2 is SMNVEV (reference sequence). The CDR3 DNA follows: TGTGCCAGCAGTTCGGGACTACAAACCTACGAGCAGTACTTC. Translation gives CASSSGLQTYEQYF.

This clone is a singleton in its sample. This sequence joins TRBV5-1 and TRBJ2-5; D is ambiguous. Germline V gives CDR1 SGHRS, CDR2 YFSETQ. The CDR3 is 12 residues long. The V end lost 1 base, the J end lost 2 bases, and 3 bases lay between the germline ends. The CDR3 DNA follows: TGCGCCAGCAGCTTGATACAAGAGACCCAGTACTTC. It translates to CASSLIQETQYF.

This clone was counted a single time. The chain's CDR3 is CASSLYNQPQHF. CDR3 bases: TGTGCCAGCAGTTTGTACAATCAGCCCCAGCATTTT. V and J are TRBV28 and TRBJ1-5; no reliable D call. V lost 3 bases and J lost 3, with 3 bases in between. The CDR3 is 12 amino acids. Germline CDR1 and CDR2: MDHEN and SYDVKM.

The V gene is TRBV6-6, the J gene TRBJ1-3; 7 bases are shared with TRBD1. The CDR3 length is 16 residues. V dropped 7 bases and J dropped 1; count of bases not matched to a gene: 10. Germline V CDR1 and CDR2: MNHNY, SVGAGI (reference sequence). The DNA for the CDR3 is TGTGCCAGCAACATCAGATACAGGGGTTCTGGAAACACCATATATTTT. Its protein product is CASNIRYRGSGNTIYF.

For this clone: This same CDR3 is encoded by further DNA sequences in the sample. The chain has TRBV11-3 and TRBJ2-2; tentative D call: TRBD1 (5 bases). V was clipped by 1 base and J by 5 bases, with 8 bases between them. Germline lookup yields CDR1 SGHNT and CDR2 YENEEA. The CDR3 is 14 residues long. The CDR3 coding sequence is TGTGCCAGCAGCTTAGGGACAAGTACCGGGGAGCTGTTTTTT. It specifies CASSLGTSTGELFF.

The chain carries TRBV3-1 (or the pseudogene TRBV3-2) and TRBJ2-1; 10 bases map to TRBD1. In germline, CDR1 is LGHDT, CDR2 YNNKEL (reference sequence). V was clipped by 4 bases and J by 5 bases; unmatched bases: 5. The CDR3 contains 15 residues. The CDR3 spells CASSLGTGEDNEQFF. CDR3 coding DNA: TGTGCCAGCAGCCTAGGGACAGGGGAGGACAATGAGCAGTTCTTC.

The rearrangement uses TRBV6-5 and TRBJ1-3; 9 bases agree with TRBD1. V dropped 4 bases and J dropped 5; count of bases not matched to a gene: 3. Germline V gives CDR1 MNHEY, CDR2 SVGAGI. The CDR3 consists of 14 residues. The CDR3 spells CASSLGQGRNTIYF. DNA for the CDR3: TGTGCCAGCAGTTTGGGACAGGGTAGAAACACCATATATTTT.